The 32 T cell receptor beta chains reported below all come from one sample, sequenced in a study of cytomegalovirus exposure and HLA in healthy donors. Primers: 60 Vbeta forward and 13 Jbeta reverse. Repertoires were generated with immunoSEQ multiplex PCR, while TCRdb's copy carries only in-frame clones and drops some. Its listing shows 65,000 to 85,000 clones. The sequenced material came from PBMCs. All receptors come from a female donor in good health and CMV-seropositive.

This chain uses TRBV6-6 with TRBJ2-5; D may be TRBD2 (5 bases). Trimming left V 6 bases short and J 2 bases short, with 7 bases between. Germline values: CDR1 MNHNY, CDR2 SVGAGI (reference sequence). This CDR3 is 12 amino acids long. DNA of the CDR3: TGTGCCAGCAGGACGGGACAAGAGACCCAGTACTTC. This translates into CASRTGQETQYF.

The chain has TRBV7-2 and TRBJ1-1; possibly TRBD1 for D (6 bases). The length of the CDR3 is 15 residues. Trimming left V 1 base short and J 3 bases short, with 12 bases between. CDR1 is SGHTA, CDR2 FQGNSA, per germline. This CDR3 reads CASSLDTGWDTEAFF. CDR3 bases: TGTGCCAGCAGCTTAGATACAGGGTGGGACACTGAAGCTTTCTTT. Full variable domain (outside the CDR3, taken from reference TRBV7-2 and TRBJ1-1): GAGVSQSPSNKVTEKGKDVELRCDPISGHTALYWYRQSLGQGLEFLIYFQGNSAPDKSGLPSDRFSAERTGGSVSTLTIQRTQQEDSAVYLCASSLDTGWDTEAFFGQGTRLTVV.

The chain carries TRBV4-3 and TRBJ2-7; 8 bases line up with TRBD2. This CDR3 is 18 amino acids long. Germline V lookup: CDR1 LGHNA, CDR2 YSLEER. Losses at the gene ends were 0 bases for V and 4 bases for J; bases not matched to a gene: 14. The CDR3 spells CASSQDATGSGSGYEQYF. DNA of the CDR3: TGCGCCAGCAGCCAAGACGCCACTGGAAGCGGGAGCGGGTACGAGCAGTACTTC.

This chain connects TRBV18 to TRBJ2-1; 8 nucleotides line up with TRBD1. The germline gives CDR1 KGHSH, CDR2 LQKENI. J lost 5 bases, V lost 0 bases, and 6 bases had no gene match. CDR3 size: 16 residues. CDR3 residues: CASSPPAGGRDNEQFF. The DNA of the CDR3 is TGTGCCAGCTCACCACCCGCAGGGGGCCGCGACAATGAGCAGTTCTTC.

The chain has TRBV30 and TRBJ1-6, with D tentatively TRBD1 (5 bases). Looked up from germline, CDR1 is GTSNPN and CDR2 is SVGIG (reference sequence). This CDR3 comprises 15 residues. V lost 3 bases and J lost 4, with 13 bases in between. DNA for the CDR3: TGTGCCTGGAGCCCAGGGCTCAAGTATAATTCACCCCTCCACTTT. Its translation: CAWSPGLKYNSPLHF.

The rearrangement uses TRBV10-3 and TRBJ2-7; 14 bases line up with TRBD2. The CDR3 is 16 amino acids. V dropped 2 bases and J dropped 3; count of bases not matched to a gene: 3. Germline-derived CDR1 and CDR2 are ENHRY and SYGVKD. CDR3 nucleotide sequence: TGTGCCATCAGTGAGCCCGGGACTAGCGGGGGCTACGAGCAGTACTTC. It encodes CAISEPGTSGGYEQYF.

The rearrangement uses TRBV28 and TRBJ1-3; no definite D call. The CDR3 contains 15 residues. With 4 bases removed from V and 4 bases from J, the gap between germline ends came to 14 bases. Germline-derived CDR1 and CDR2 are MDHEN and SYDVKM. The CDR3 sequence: CASSSGFIGGNTIYF. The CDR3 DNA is TGTGCCAGCAGTTCCGGGTTTATTGGCGGAAACACCATATATTTT.

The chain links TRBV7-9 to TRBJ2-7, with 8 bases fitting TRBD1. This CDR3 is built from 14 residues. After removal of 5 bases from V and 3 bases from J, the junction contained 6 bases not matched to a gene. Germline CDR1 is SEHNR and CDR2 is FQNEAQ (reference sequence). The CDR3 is CASSPWTGNYEQYF. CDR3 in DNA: TGTGCCAGCAGCCCATGGACAGGGAACTACGAGCAGTACTTC.

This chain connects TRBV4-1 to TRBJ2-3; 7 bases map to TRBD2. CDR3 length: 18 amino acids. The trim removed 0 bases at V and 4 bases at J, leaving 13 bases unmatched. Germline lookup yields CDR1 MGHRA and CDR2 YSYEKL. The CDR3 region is CASSQELGGSGKSDTQYF. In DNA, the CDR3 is TGCGCCAGCAGCCAAGAATTGGGGGGGAGCGGGAAGTCAGATACGCAGTATTTT.

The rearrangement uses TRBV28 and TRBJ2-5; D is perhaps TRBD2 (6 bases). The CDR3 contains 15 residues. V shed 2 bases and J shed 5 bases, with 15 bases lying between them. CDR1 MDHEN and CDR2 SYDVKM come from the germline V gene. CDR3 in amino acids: CASSLPPVRGETQYF. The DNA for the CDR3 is TGTGCCAGCAGTTTACCCCCGGTCCGGGGGGAGACCCAGTACTTC.

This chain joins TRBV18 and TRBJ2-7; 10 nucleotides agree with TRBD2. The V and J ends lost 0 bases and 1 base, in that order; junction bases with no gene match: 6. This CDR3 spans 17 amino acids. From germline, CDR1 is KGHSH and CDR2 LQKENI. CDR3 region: CASSPPINSGRSYEQYF. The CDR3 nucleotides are TGTGCCAGCTCACCACCGATTAATAGCGGGAGGTCCTACGAGCAGTACTTC.

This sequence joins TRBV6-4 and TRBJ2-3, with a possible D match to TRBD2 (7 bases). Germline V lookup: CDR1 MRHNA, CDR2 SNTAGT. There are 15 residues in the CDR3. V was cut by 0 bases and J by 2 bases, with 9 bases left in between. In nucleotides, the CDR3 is TGTGCCAGCAGTGACTCTGGGGGGGCCACAGATACGCAGTATTTT. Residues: CASSDSGGATDTQYF.

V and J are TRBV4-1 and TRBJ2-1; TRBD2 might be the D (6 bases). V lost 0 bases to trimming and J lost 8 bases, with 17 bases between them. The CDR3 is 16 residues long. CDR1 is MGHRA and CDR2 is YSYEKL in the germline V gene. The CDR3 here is CASSQEPYGGRDEQFF. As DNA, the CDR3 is TGCGCCAGCAGCCAAGAGCCTTACGGGGGAAGGGATGAGCAGTTCTTC.

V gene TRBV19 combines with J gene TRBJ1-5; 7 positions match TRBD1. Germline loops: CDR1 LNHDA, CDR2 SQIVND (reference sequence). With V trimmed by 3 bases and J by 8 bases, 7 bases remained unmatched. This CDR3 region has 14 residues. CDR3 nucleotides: TGTGCCAGTAGTATTATCGACAGGGCTGAGCCCCAGCATTTT. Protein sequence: CASSIIDRAEPQHF.

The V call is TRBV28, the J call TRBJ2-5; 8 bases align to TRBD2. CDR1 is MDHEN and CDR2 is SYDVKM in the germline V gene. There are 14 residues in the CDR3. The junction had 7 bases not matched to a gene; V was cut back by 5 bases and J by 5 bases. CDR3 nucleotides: TGTGCCAGCAGTCTCGGGGGGGGAATGGAGACCCAGTACTTC. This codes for CASSLGGGMETQYF. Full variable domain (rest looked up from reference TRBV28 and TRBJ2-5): DVKVTQSSRYLVKRTGEKVFLECVQDMDHENMFWYRQDPGLGLRLIYFSYDVKMKEKGDIPEGYSVSREKKERFSLILESASTNQTSMYLCASSLGGGMETQYFGPGTRLLVL.

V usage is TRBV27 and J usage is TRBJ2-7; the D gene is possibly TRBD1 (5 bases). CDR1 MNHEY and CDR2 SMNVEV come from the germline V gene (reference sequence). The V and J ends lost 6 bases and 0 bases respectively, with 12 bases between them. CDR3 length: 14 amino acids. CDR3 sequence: CASSLHQGSYEQYF. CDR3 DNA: TGTGCCAGCAGCCTACACCAGGGCTCCTACGAGCAGTACTTC.

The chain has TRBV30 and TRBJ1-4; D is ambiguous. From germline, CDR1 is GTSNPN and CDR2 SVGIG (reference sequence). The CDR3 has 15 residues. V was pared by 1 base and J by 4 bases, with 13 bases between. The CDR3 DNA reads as TGTGCCTGGAGTGGGAGAGCAGCGATTAATGAAAAACTGTTTTTT. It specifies CAWSGRAAINEKLFF.

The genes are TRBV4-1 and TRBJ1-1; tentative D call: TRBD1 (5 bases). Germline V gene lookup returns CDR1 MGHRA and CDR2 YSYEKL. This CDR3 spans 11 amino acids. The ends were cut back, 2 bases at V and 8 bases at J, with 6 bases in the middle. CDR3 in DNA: TGCGCCAGCAGCCAATCAGGGGAAGCTTTCTTT. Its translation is CASSQSGEAFF.

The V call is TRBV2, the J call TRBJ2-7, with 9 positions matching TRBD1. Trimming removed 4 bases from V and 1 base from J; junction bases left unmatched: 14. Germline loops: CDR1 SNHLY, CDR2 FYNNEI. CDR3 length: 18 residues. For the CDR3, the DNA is TGTGCCAGCAGTGGGAAATCAAAAACCGGGACAGGGTCCTACGAGCAGTACTTC. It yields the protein CASSGKSKTGTGSYEQYF. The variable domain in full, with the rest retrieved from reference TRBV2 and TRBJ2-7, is EPEVTQTPSHQVTQMGQEVILRCVPISNHLYFYWYRQILGQKVEFLVSFYNNEISEKSEIFDDQFSVERPDGSNFTLKIRSTKLEDSAMYFCASSGKSKTGTGSYEQYFGPGTRLTVT.

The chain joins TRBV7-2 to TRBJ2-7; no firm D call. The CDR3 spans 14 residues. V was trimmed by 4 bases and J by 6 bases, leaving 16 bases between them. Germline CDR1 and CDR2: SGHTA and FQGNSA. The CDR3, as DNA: TGTGCCAGCAGCTACCTGTCCCGGCCGGGCGAGCAGTACTTC. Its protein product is CASSYLSRPGEQYF.

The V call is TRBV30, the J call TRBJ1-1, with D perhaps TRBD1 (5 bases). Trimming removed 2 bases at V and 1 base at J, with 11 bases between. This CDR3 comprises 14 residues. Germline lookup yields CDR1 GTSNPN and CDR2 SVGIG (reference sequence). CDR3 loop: CAWSLGTGNTEAFF. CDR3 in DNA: TGTGCCTGGAGTCTCGGTACAGGGAACACTGAAGCTTTCTTT.

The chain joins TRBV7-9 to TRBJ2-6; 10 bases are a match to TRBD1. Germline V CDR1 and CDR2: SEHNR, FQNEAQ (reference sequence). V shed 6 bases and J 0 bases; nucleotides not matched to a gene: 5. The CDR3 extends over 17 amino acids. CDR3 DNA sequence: TGTGCCAGCAGGGGGACAGGGGAGTCCTCTGGGGCCAACGTCCTGACTTTC. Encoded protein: CASRGTGESSGANVLTF.

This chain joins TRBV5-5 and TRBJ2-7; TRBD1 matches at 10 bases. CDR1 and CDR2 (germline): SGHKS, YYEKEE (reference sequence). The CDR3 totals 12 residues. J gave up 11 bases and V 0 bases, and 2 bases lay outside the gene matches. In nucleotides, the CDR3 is TGTGCCAGCAGCTTGGGCGGGACAGGGGAGTACTTC. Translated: CASSLGGTGEYF.

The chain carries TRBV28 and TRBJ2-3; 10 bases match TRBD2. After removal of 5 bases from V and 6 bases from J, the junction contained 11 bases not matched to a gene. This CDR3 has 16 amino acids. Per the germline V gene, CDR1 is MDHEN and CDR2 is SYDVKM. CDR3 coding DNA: TGTGCCAGCAGTGGGGTAGGACTAGCGGTGGCGGATACGCAGTATTTT. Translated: CASSGVGLAVADTQYF.

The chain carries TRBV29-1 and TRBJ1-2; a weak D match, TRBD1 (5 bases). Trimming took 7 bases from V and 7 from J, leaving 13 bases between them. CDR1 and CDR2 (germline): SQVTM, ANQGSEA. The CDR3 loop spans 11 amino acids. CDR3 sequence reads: CSAEEGLGYTF. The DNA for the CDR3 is TGCAGCGCGGAGGAGGGGCTTGGCTACACCTTC.

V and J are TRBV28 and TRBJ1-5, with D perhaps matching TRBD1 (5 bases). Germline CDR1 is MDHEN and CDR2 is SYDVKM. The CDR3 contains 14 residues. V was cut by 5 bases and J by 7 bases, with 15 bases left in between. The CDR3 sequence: CASSRTLLQQPQHF. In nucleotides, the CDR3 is TGTGCCAGCAGTAGGACACTGCTACAGCAGCCCCAGCATTTT.

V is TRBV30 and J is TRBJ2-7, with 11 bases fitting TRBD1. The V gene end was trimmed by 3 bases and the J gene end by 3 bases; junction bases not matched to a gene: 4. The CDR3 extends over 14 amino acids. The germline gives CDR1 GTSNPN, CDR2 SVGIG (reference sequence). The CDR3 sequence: CAWRRTGGRYEQYF. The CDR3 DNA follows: TGTGCCTGGAGGAGGACAGGGGGCCGCTACGAGCAGTACTTC.

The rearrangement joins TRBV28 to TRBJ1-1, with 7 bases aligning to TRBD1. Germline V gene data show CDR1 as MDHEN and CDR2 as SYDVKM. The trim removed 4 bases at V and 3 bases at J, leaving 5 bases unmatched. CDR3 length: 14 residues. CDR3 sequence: CASSSGDSYTEAFF. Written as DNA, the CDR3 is TGTGCCAGCAGTTCGGGGGACAGCTACACTGAAGCTTTCTTT. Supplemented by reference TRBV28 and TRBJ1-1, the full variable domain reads DVKVTQSSRYLVKRTGEKVFLECVQDMDHENMFWYRQDPGLGLRLIYFSYDVKMKEKGDIPEGYSVSREKKERFSLILESASTNQTSMYLCASSSGDSYTEAFFGQGTRLTVV.

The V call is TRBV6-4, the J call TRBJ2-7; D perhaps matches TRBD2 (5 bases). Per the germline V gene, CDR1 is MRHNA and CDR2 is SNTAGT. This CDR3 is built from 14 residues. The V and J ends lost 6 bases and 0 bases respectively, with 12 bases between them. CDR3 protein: CASRATGSSYEQYF. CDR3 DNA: TGTGCCAGCAGAGCCACGGGGAGCTCCTACGAGCAGTACTTC.

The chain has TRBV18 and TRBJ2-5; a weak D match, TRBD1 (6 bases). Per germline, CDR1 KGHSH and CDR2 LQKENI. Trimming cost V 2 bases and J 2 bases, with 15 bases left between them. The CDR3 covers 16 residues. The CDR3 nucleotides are TGTGCCAGCTCACCAGCTCTGCCAGGGGTACAAGAGACCCAGTACTTC. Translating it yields CASSPALPGVQETQYF.

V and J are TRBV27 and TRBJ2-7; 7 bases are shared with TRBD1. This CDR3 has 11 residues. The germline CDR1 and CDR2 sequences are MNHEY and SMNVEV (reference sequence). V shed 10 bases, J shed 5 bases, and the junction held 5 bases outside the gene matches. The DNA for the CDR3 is TGTGCCACCCGACAGGGACACGAGCAGTACTTC. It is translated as CATRQGHEQYF.

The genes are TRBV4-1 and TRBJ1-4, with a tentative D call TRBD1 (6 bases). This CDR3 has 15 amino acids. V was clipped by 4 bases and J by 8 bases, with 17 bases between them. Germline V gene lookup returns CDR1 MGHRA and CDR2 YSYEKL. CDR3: CASSPDGGRKEKLFF. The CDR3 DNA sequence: TGCGCCAGCAGCCCAGACGGGGGGCGGAAGGAAAAACTGTTTTTT.